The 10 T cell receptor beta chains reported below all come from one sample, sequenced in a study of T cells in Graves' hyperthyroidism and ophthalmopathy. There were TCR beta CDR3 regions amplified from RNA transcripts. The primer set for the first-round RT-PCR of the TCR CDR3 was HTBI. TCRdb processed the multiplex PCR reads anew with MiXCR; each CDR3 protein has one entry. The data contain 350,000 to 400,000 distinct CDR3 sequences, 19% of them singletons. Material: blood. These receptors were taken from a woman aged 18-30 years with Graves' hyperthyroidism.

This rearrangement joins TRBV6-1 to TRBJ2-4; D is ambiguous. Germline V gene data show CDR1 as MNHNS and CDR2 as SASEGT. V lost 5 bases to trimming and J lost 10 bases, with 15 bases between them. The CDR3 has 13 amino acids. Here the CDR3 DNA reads TGTGCCAGCAGTTCCCCCGCTGCTGGAATTCAGTACTTC. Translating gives CASSSPAAGIQYF.

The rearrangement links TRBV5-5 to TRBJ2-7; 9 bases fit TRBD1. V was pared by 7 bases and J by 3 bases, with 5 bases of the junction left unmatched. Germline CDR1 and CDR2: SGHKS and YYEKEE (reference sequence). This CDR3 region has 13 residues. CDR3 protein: CASGRDRDYEQYF. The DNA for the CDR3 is TGTGCCAGCGGCCGGGACAGGGACTACGAGCAGTACTTC.

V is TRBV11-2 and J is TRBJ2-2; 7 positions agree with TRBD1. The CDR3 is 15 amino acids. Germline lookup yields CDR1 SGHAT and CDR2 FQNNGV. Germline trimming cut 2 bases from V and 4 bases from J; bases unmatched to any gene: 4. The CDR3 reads CASSLYRGPTGELFF. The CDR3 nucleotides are TGTGCCAGCAGCTTATACAGGGGACCCACCGGGGAGCTGTTTTTT. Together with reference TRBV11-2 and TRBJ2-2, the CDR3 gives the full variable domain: EAGVAQSPRYKIIEKRQSVAFWCNPISGHATLYWYQQILGQGPKLLIQFQNNGVVDDSQLPKDRFSAERLKGVDSTLKIQPAKLEDSAVYLCASSLYRGPTGELFFGEGSRLTVL.

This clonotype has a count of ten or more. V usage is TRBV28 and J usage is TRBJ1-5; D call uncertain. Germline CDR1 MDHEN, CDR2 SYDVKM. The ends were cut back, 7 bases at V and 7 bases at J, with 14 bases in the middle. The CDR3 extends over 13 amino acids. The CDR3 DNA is TGTGCCAGCACCCCAGACTTTTGGCAGCCCCAGCATTTT. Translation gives CASTPDFWQPQHF.

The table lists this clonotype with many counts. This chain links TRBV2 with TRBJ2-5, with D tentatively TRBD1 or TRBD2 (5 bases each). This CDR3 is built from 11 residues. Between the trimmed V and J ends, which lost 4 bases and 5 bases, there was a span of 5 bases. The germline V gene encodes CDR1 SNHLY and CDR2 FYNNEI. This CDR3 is CASSGGETQYF. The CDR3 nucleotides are TGTGCCAGCAGTGGGGGGGAGACCCAGTACTTC.

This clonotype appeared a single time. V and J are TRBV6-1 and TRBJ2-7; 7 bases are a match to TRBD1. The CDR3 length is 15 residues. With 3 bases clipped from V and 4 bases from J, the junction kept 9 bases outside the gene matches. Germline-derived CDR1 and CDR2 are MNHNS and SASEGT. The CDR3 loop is CASSDFDRVVYEQYF. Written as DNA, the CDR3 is TGTGCCAGCAGTGACTTCGACAGGGTCGTGTACGAGCAGTACTTC.

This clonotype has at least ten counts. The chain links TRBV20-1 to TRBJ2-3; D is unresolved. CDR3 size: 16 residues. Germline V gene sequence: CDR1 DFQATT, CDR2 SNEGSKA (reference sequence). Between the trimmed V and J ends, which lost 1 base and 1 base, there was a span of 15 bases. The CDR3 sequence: CSARASNSPGTDTQYF. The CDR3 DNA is TGCAGTGCTAGAGCATCCAACTCTCCCGGCACAGATACGCAGTATTTT.

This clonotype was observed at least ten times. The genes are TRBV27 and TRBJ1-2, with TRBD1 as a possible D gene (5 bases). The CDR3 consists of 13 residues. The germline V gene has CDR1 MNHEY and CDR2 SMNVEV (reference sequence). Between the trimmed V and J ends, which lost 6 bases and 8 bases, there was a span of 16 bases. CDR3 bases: TGTGCCAGCAGGACCAGGGAGGGAGGCGGCTACACCTTC. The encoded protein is CASRTREGGGYTF.

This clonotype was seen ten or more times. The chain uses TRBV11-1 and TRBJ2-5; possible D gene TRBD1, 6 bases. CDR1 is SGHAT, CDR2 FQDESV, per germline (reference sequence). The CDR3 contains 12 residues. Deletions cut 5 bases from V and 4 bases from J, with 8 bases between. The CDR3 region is CASSHRAETQYF. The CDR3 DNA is TGTGCCAGCAGCCACAGGGCAGAGACCCAGTACTTC.

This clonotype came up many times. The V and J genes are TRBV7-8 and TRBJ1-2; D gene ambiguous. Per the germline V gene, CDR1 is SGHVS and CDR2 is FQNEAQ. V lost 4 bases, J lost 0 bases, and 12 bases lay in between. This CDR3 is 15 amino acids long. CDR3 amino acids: CASSSSQRSNYGYTF. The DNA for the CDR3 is TGTGCCAGCAGCTCATCACAGCGATCTAACTATGGCTACACCTTC.